This paragraph covers one TCR beta chain sequence. As yet, its antigen is unknown. These data originate in a study of blood T cells in healthy people across ages. Study-level findings and limits: Strong correlation was found linking TCR beta diversity to naive T cell percentage. There was no known CMV status for donors, so expanded clonotype changes were possibly confounded.

Donation came from healthy Caucasian individuals in Russia who were aged roughly 6 to 95. The sample, approximately 10 milliliters of peripheral blood, was drawn from each donor. The V gene end was trimmed by 5 bases and the J gene end by 0 bases; junction bases not matched to a gene: 8. The CDR3 is 16 residues long. In germline, CDR1 is ENHRY, CDR2 SYGVKD. A sample-barcoded 5' primer and a J-beta primer mix were used in a second PCR of roughly 6 to 11 cycles. Each CDR3 protein gets one entry after TCRdb re-called the 5' RACE reads with MiXCR. The sample has 1.5 million to 2 million distinct CDR3 sequences, 49% seen once; the top ten hold over 2%.

The material sequenced was blood. The receptor comes from a woman in her forties in good health. The chain couples TRBV10-3 to TRBJ2-7, with TRBD2 identical over 9 bases. The CDR3 bases are TGTGCCATCAGTAAAGCGGGGGGCCCCAGCTCCTACGAGCAGTACTTC. Translating gives CAISKAGGPSSYEQYF.